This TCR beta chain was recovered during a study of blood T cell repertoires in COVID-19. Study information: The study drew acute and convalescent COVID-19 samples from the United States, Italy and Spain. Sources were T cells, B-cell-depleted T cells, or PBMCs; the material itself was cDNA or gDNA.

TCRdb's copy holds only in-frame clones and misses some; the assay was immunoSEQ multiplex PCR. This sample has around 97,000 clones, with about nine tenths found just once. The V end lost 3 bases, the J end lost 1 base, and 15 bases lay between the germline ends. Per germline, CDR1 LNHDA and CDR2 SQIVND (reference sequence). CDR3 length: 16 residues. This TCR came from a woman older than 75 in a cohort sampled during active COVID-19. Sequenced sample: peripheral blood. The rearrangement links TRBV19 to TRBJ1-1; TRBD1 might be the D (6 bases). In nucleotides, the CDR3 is TGTGCCAGTAGTATGCCGGCTGGGACAAAGAACACTGAAGCTTTCTTT. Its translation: CASSMPAGTKNTEAFF.